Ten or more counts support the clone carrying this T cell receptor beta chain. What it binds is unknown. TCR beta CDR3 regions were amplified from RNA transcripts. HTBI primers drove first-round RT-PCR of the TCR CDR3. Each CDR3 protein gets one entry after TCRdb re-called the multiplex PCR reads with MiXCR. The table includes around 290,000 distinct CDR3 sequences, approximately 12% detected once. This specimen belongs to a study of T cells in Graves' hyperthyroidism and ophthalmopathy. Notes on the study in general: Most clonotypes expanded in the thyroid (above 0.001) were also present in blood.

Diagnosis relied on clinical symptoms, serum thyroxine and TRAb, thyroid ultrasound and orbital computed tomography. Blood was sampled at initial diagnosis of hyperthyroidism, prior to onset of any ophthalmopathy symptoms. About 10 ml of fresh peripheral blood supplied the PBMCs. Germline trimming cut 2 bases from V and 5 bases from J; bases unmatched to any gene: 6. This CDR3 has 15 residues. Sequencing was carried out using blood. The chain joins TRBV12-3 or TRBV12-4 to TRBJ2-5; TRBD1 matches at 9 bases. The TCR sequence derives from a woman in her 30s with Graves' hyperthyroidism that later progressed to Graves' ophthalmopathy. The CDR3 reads CASSLMGQGSETQYF. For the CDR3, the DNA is TGTGCCAGCAGTTTAATGGGACAGGGATCGGAGACCCAGTACTTC.